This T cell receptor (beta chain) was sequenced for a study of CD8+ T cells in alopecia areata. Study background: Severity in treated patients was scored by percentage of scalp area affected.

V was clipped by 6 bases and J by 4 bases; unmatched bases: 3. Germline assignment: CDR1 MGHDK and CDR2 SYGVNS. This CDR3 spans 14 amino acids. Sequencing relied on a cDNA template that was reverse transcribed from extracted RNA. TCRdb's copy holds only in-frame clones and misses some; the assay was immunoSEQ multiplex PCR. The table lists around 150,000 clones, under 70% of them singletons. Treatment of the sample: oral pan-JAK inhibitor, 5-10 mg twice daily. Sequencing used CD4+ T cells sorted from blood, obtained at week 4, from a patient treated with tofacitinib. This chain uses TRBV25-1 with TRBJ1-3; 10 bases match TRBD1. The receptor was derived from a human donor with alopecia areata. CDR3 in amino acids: CASRTGGWGNTIYF. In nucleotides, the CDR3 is TGTGCCAGCAGGACAGGGGGCTGGGGAAACACCATATATTTT.